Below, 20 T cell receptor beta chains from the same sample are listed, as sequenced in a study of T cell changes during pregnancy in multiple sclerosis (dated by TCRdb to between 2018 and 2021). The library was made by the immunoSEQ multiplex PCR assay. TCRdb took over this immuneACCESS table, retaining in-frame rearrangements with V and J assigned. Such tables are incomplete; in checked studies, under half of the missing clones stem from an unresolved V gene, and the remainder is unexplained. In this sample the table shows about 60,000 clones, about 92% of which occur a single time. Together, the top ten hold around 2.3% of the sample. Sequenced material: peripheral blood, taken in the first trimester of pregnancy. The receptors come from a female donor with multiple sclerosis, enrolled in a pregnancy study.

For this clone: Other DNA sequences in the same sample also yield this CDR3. Written as DNA, the CDR3 is TGTGCCAGCAGTTACACGACAGGTTATGGCTACACCTTC. Translated: CASSYTTGYGYTF. The V call is TRBV6-5, the J call TRBJ1-2, with a possible D match to TRBD1 (6 bases). Germline CDR1 MNHEY, CDR2 SVGAGI. V was trimmed by 2 bases and J by 5 bases, leaving 9 bases between them. The CDR3 length is 13 residues.

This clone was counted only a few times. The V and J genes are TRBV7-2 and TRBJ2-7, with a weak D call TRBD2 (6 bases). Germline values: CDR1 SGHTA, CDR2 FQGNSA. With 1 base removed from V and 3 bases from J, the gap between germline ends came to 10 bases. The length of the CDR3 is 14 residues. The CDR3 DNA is TGTGCCAGCAGCTTAGATGGAGGGGACTACGAGCAGTACTTC. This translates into CASSLDGGDYEQYF.

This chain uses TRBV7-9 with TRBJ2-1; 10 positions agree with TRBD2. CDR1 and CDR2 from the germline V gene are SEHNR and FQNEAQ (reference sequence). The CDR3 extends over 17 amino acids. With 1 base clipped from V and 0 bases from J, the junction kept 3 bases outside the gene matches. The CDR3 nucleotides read TGTGCCAGCAGCTTAGAAGTAGCGGGGGGCTCCTACAATGAGCAGTTCTTC. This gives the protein CASSLEVAGGSYNEQFF. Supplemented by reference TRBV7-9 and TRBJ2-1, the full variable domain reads DTGVSQNPRHKITKRGQNVTFRCDPISEHNRLYWYRQTLGQGPEFLTYFQNEAQLEKSRLLSDRFSAERPKGSFSTLEIQRTEQGDSAMYLCASSLEVAGGSYNEQFFGPGTRLTVL.

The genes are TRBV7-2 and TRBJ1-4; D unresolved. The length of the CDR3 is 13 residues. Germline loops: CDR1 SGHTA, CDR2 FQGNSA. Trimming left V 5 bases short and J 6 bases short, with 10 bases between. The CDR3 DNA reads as TGTGCCAGCAGCGTCGACACCTATGAAAAACTGTTTTTT. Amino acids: CASSVDTYEKLFF. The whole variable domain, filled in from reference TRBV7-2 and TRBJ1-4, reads GAGVSQSPSNKVTEKGKDVELRCDPISGHTALYWYRQSLGQGLEFLIYFQGNSAPDKSGLPSDRFSAERTGGSVSTLTIQRTQQEDSAVYLCASSVDTYEKLFFGSGTQLSVL.

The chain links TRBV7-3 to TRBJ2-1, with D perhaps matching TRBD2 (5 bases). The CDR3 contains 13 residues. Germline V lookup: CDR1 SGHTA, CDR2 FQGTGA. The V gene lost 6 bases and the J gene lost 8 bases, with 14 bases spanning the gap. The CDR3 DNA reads TGTGCCAGCAGACCGAACGGGGTCGATGAGCAGTTCTTC. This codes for CASRPNGVDEQFF.

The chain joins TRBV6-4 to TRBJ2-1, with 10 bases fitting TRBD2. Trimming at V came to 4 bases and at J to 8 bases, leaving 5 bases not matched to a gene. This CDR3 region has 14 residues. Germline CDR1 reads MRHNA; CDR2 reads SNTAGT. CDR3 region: CASSASGGGDEQFF. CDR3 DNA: TGTGCCAGCAGTGCCAGCGGGGGGGGCGATGAGCAGTTCTTC.

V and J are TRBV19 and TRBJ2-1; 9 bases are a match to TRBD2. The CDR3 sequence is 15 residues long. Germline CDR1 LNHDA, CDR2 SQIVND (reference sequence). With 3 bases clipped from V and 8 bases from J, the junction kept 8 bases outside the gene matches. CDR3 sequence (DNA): TGTGCCAGTAGTATGCCGGGACTAGCTACGGATGAGCAGTTCTTC. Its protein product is CASSMPGLATDEQFF.

The chain's CDR3 is CASSSGSGSYNEQFF. The CDR3 DNA reads as TGTGCCAGCAGCAGCGGGAGTGGCTCCTACAATGAGCAGTTCTTC. The chain links TRBV9 to TRBJ2-1, with TRBD2 matching over 8 bases. This CDR3 comprises 15 residues. The trim removed 4 bases at V and 0 bases at J, leaving 3 bases unmatched. CDR1 is SGDLS and CDR2 is YYNGEE in the germline V gene.

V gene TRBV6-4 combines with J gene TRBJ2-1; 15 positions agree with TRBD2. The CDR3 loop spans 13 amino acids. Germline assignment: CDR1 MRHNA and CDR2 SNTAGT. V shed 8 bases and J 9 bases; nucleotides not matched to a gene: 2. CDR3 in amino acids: CASGTSGRSEQFF. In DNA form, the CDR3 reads TGTGCCAGCGGGACTAGCGGGAGGAGTGAGCAGTTCTTC.

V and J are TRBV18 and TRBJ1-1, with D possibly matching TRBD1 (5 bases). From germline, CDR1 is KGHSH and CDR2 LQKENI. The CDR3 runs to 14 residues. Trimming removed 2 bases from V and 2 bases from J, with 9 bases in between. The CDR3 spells CASSPTGRNTEAFF. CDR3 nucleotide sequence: TGTGCCAGCTCACCAACAGGCCGAAACACTGAAGCTTTCTTT. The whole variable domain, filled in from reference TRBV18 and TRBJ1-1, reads NAGVMQNPRHLVRRRGQEARLRCSPMKGHSHVYWYRQLPEEGLKFMVYLQKENIIDESGMPKERFSAEFPKEGPSILRIQQVVRGDSAAYFCASSPTGRNTEAFFGQGTRLTVV.

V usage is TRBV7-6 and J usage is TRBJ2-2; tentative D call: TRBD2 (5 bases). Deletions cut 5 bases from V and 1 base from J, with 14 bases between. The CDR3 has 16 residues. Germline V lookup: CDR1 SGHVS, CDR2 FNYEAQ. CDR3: CASSLRRAGNTGELFF. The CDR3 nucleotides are TGTGCCAGCAGCCTTCGTCGGGCGGGGAACACCGGGGAGCTGTTTTTT.

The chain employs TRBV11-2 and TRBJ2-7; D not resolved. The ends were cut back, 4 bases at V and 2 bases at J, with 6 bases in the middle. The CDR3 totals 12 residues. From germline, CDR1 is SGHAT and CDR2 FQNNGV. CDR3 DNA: TGTGCCAGCAGCTACCAGACCTACGAGCAGTACTTC. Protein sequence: CASSYQTYEQYF.

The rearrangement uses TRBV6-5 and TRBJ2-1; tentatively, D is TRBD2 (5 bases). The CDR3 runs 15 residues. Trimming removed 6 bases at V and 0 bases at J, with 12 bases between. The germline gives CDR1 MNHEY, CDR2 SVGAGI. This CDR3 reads CASRMTGSSYNEQFF. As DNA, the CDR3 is TGTGCCAGCAGGATGACGGGGAGCTCCTACAATGAGCAGTTCTTC.

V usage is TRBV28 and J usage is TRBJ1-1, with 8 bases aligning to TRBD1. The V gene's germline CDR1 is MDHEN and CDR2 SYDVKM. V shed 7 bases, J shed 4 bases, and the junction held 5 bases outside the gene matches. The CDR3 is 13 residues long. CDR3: CASTLDRVTEAFF. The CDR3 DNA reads TGTGCCAGCACCCTGGACAGGGTCACTGAAGCTTTCTTT. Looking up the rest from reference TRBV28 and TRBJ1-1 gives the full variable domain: DVKVTQSSRYLVKRTGEKVFLECVQDMDHENMFWYRQDPGLGLRLIYFSYDVKMKEKGDIPEGYSVSREKKERFSLILESASTNQTSMYLCASTLDRVTEAFFGQGTRLTVV.

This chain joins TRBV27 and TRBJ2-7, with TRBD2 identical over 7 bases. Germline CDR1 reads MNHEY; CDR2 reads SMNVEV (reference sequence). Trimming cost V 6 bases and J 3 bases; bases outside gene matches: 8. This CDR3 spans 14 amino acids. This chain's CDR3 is CASRAGLADYEQYF. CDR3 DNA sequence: TGTGCCAGCAGGGCGGGGCTAGCGGACTACGAGCAGTACTTC.

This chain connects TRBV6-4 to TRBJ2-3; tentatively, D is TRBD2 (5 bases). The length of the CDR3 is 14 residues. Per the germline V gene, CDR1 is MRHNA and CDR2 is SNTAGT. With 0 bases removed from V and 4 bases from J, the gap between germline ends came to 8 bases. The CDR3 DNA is TGTGCCAGCAGTGACTCGGTGGGAGCAGATACGCAGTATTTT. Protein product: CASSDSVGADTQYF.

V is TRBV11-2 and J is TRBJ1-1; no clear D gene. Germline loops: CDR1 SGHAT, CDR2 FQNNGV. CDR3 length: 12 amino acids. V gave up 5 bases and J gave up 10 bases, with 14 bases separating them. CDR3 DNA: TGTGCCAGCAGCCCCCAGGCCGTGCGAGCTTTCTTT. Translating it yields CASSPQAVRAFF.

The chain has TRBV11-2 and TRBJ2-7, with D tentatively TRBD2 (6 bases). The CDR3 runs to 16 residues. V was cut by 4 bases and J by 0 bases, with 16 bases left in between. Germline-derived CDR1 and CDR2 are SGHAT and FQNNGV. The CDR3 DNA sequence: TGTGCCAGCAGCTCCGCCCGGGGACTTAGCTCCTACGAGCAGTACTTC. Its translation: CASSSARGLSSYEQYF.

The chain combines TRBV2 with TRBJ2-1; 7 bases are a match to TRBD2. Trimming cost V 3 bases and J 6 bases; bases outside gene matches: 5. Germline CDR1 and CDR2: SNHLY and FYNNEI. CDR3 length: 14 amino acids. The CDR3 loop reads CASSEWGGVNEQFF. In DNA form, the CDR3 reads TGTGCCAGCAGTGAGTGGGGAGGGGTCAATGAGCAGTTCTTC.

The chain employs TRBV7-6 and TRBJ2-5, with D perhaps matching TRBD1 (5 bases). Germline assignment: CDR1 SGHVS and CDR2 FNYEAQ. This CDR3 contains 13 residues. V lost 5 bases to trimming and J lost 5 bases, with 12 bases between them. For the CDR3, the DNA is TGTGCCAGCAGCCTTCAGGGTAGGGAGACCCAGTACTTC. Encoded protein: CASSLQGRETQYF. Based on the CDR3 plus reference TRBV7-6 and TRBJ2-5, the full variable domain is GAGVSQSPRYKVTKRGQDVALRCDPISGHVSLYWYRQALGQGPEFLTYFNYEAQQDKSGLPNDRFSAERPEGSISTLTIQRTEQRDSAMYRCASSLQGRETQYFGPGTRLLVL.